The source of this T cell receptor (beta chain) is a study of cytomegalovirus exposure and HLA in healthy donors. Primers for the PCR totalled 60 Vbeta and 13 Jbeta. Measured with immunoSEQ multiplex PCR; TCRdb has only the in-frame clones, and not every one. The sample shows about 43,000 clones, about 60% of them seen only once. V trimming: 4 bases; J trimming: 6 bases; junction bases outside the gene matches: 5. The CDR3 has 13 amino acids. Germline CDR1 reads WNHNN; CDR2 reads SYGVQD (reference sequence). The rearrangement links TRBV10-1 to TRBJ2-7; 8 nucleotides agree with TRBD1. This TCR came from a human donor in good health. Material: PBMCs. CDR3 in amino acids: CASSGDRSGEQYF. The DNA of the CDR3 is TGCGCCAGCAGTGGGGACAGGTCTGGCGAGCAGTACTTC.